This T cell receptor beta chain emerged from a study of vaccination effects on CD4 cells after COVID-19. On the study more broadly: Sample donation by two convalescent patients took place 16 days and one week before vaccination.

CDR1 and CDR2 from the germline V gene are LGHNA and YNFKEQ. The CDR3 length is 16 residues. V was clipped by 1 base and J by 1 base, with 14 bases between them. Peptide-pool stimulation followed by sequencing identified expanded antigen-specific CD4+ clonotypes in the ViraFEST assay. After more than 8 days in culture, the CD4+ T cells were isolated. The person had PCR-confirmed SARS-CoV-2 infection between March and December 2020. Fresh IL-2-containing medium replaced half the medium on days 3 and 7. With regard to this clone: What it binds is not known.

TCRdb's table, derived via immunoSEQ multiplex PCR, lists solely in-frame clones and lacks some. The sample includes tens of thousands of clones, about four fifths of them seen just once. Findings of the study overall: No early post-infection timepoints were available in the study, which also included few convalescent patients.

The TCR sequence derives from a human donor who had a prior SARS-CoV-2 infection. The sequences come from CD4+ T cells from PBMCs cultured with a peptide pool, collected before COVID-19 vaccination. V gene TRBV4-2 combines with J gene TRBJ2-7; a possible D gene is TRBD2 (5 bases). The CDR3 DNA is TGTGCCAGCAGCCAAGGGTCGTCCACGGGGTCCTACGAGCAGTACTTC. Translated, it gives CASSQGSSTGSYEQYF.